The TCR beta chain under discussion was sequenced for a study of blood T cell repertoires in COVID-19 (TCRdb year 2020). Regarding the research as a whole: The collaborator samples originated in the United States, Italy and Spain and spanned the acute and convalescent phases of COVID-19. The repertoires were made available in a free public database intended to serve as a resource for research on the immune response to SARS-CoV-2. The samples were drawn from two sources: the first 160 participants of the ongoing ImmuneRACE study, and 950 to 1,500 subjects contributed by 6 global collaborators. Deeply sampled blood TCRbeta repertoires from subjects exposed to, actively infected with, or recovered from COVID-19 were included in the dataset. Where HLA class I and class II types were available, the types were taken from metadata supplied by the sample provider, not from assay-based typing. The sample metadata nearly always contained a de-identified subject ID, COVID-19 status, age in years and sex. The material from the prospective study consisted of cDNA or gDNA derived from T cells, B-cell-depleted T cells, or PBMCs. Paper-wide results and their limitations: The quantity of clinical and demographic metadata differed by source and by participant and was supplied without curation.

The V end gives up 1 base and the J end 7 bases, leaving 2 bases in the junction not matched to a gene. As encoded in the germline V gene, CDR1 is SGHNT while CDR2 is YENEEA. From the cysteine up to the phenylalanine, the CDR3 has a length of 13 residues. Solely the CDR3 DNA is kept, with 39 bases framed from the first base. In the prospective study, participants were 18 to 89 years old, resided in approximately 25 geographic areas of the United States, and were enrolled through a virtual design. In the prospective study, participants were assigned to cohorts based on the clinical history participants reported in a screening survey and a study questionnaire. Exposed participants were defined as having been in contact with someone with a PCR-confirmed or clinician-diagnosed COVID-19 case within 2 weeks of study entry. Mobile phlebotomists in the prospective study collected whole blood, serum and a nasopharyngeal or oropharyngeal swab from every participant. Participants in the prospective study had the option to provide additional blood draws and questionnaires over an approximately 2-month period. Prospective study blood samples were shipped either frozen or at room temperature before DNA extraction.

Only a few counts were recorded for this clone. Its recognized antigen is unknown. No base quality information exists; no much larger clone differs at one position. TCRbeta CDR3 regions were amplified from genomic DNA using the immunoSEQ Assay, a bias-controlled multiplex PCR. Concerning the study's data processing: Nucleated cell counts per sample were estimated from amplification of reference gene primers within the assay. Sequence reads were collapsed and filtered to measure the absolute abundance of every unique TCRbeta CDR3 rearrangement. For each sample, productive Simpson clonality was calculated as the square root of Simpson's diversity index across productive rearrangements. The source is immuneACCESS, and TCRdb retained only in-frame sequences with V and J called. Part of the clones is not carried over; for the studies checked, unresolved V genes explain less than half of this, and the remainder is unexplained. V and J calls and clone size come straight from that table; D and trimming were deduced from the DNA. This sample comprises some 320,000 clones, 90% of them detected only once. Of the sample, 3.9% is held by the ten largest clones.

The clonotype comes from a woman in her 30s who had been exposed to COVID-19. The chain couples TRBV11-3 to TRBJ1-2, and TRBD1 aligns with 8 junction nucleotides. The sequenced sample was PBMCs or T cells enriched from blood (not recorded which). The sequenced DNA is TGTGCCAGCAGCTTAGCAGGGGGCGCTGGCTACACCTTC. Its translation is CASSLAGGAGYTF.